What follows describes a single T cell receptor (beta chain). Antigen: not known. RNA was extracted and reverse transcribed into cDNA as the sequencing template. Generated by immunoSEQ multiplex PCR, the TCRdb table keeps only in-frame clones and is missing some. The profile shows 12,000 or so clones, approximately 57% of them singletons. The data derive from a study of CD8+ T cells in alopecia areata. For the study at large: Treated patients were given 5 to 10 mg oral tofacitinib twice daily. Tofacitinib exposure lasted 6 to 18 months, followed by 6 months off drug.

The germline V gene has CDR1 MNHEY and CDR2 SVGAGI. The CDR3 length is 13 residues. Trimming pared 7 bases from V and 6 bases from J, leaving 16 bases between. Whole-study findings and limits: Sequence data from scalp samples additionally include resident alphabeta T cells of normal skin. Affected scalp, especially in alopecia totalis/universalis, had a higher clonality than normal scalp did.

Peripheral blood samples and lesional scalp punch biopsies were obtained from alopecia areata patients. Sequencing was carried out using skin. The rearrangement joins TRBV6-5 to TRBJ2-7; D gene uncertain. The sequence derives from a human donor with alopecia areata. The CDR3 nucleotides read TGTGCCAGCAATAACCCTCTCGTTGGCGAGCAGTACTTC. Amino acid sequence: CASNNPLVGEQYF.